This entry describes one TCR beta chain. Its specificity is not known. This specimen belongs to a study of cytomegalovirus exposure and HLA in healthy donors. Study details: Ancestry clustering placed 70% to 85% of a few hundred genotyped donors in the Caucasian-associated cluster. General study findings and limits: Through in vitro validation, three CMV-associated chains were shown to be specific for CMV antigens. TCR beta chain V- and J-gene trimming was linked, in a later analysis, to a missense variant in DCLRE1C.

PCR amplification relied on 60 Vbeta primers (plus 13 Jbeta primers). Assay: immunoSEQ multiplex PCR; the TCRdb copy retains only in-frame clones and omits some. The sample gives 100,000 or so clones, 60% to 85% of which show up once; 1% to 1.5% is in the top ten. The V end was cut by 7 bases, the J end by 5 bases, with 15 bases between. The CDR3 is 14 residues long. Germline assignment: CDR1 KGHSH and CDR2 LQKENI. This rearrangement joins TRBV18 to TRBJ2-1; D might be TRBD2 (6 bases). The sequencing input was PBMCs. The clonotype was recovered from a man aged 35 to 55 in good health and CMV-seronegative. CDR3 loop: CASFLSGDNNEQFF. The CDR3 bases are TGTGCCAGCTTCCTTAGCGGAGACAACAATGAGCAGTTCTTC.